This T cell receptor (beta chain) was obtained from a study of blood T cell repertoires in COVID-19. Whole-study context: Donors in the United States, Italy and Spain gave samples during acute or convalescent COVID-19.

This clone has a single count. Per the original methods: Estimation of nucleated cell counts relied on the amplification of reference gene primers. Data came from immunoSEQ multiplex PCR; TCRdb stores just in-frame clones and leaves some out. That table gives V, J and clone size, and the DNA gave D and trimming. Of approximately 490,000 clones listed, more than 85% are singletons. For recovered donors of Cohort 3, there were two negative PCRs, clearance, or symptom resolution. With 7 bases removed from V and 4 bases from J, the gap between germline ends came to 13 bases. Per germline, CDR1 MNHEY and CDR2 SVGAGI. This CDR3 comprises 13 residues.

The sample consisted of PBMCs or T cells enriched from blood (not recorded which). This receptor was obtained from a woman aged 55-69 years who had recovered from COVID-19. The chain carries TRBV6-5 and TRBJ1-1; D perhaps matches TRBD1 (6 bases). CDR3 sequence reads: CASTKGDSTEAFF. CDR3 in DNA: TGTGCCAGCACAAAGGGGGATTCCACTGAAGCTTTCTTT.